These T cell receptor beta chains were read from a single sample in a study of cytomegalovirus exposure and HLA in healthy donors. TCRdb's copy holds only in-frame clones and misses some; the assay was immunoSEQ multiplex PCR. The sample table sets out approximately 70,000 clones. Sequenced sample: PBMCs. The receptors were sampled from a woman aged 35 to 49 in good health and CMV-seropositive. CDR3s include the opening cysteine and the closing phenylalanine or tryptophan. The D gene is left open where the match is weak.

>TRBV9|TRBJ2-3|TRBD2
TGTGCCAGCAGCGTAGCGGGAGGGCCAGATACGCAGTATTTT
CASSVAGGPDTQYF
>TRBV2|TRBJ1-1|TRBD1
TGTGCCAGCAGTTTTATGCCCCCGGGACAGGGGACCGGGAACACTGAAGCTTTCTTT
CASSFMPPGQGTGNTEAFF
>TRBV4-2|TRBJ2-7|TRBD2
TGTGCCAGCAGCCAAGATCATGGGACTAGCTCCGAGCAGTACTTC
CASSQDHGTSSEQYF
>TRBV27|TRBJ2-3|TRBD2
TGTGCCAGCAGTTTCGGGGGGGGACCCCTTACGCAGTATTTT
CASSFGGGPLTQYF
>TRBV19|TRBJ1-1|TRBD1
TGTGCCAGTAGCCGGGACAGGGGTACTGAAGCTTTCTTT
CASSRDRGTEAFF
>TRBV5-1|TRBJ1-1|TRBD1
TGCGCCAGTAGCCCCAGGGGGCGCGGAGTCACTGAAGCTTTCTTT
CASSPRGRGVTEAFF
>TRBV11-3|TRBJ2-3|TRBD2
TGTGCCAGCAGCAGCGGGACTAGCGGGAGCACAGATACGCAGTATTTT
CASSSGTSGSTDTQYF
>TRBV4-1|TRBJ2-3|TRBD2
TGCGCCAGCAGCCAAGCGACTAGCGGTGGCACAGATACGCAGTATTTT
CASSQATSGGTDTQYF
>TRBV7-9|TRBJ2-1|TRBD2
TGTGCCAGCAGCTTGTTGGCGGGAGGACGGGGGGATGAGCAGTTCTTC
CASSLLAGGRGDEQFF
>TRBV5-4|TRBJ1-2|-
TGTGCCAGCAGCCCTGAGAGTCTACCCTATGGCTACACCTTC
CASSPESLPYGYTF
>TRBV5-1|TRBJ1-1|-
TGCGCCAGCAGCCAGGACAGACGCAACACTGAAGCTTTCTTT
CASSQDRRNTEAFF
>TRBV5-6|TRBJ2-7|TRBD1
TGTGCCAGCAGCTTGGCGCCTAGGACAGGGCCCTACGAGCAGTACTTC
CASSLAPRTGPYEQYF
>TRBV7-8|TRBJ1-2|TRBD1
TGTGCCAGCAGCTTTTTTGGCGACAGGGGAGCTAACTATGGCTACACCTTC
CASSFFGDRGANYGYTF
>TRBV7-6|TRBJ2-5|-
TGTGCCAACAGCCCGCCGGGGTCAGAGACCCAGTACTTC
CANSPPGSETQYF
>TRBV11-2|TRBJ2-7|-
TGTGCCAGCAGCTTAGAAATATACGAGCAGTACTTC
CASSLEIYEQYF
>TRBV20-1|TRBJ1-1|TRBD1
TGCAGTCCCCGGAGGGGGCCTGAAGCTTTCTTT
CSPRRGPEAFF
>TRBV9|TRBJ2-4|TRBD1
TGTGCCAGCAGCGGACCTCGGACAGGGGCCCCGGGACGGGCCAAAAACATTCAGTACTTC
CASSGPRTGAPGRAKNIQYF
>TRBV5-1|TRBJ2-7|-
TGCGCCAGCAGCAGCGCAGGGAACTACGAGCAGTACTTC
CASSSAGNYEQYF
>TRBV27|TRBJ2-2|-
TGTGCCAGCAGGCCAGCGAACACCGGGGAGCTGTTTTTT
CASRPANTGELFF
>TRBV5-1|TRBJ2-2|TRBD2
TGCGCCAGCAGCTCCCCGGGAGGGACCGGGGAGCTGTTTTTT
CASSSPGGTGELFF
>TRBV7-2|TRBJ1-2|-
TGTGCCAGCAGCTTAGTCAGGGGCGGATTTGGCGGAGACACCTTC
CASSLVRGGFGGDTF
>TRBV28|TRBJ1-2|-
TGTGCCAGCGGTCCTACAGGGTTCCCTAACTATGGCTACACCTTC
CASGPTGFPNYGYTF
>TRBV7-2|TRBJ2-1|-
TGTGCCAGCAGCTTGAGTAGGGGGAGACCGACTTCCTACAATGAGCAGTTCTTC
CASSLSRGRPTSYNEQFF
>TRBV5-4|TRBJ1-3|TRBD1
TGTGCCAGCAGTTACCCAGGACAGGGCTCCTCTGGAAACACCATATATTTT
CASSYPGQGSSGNTIYF
>TRBV28|TRBJ1-5|-
TGTGCCAGCAGGTTTATTAGCAATCAGCCCCAGCATTTT
CASRFISNQPQHF
>TRBV15|TRBJ2-3|TRBD2
TGTGCCACCAGCAGAGTCGAGCGGCTAGCGGGGGCAGATACGCAGTATTTT
CATSRVERLAGADTQYF
>TRBV13|TRBJ2-2|TRBD1
TGTGCCAGCAGCAACCAGGGACAGGGGTTTCCCGGGGAGCTGTTTTTT
CASSNQGQGFPGELFF
>TRBV2|TRBJ2-7|TRBD2
TGTGCCAGCAGTATTAGCGGGGTGGACTCCTACGAGCAGTACTTC
CASSISGVDSYEQYF
>TRBV9|TRBJ2-1|TRBD2
TGTGCCAGCAGCGTAGCTAGCGGGGGGTACAATGAGCAGTTCTTC
CASSVASGGYNEQFF
>TRBV4-3|TRBJ1-1|-
TGCGCCAGCAGCCTAGCCGGGGACACTGAAGCTTTCTTT
CASSLAGDTEAFF
>TRBV5-1|TRBJ1-4|TRBD1
TGCGCCAGCAGGGTTGGGGACAGTAATGAAAAACTGTTTTTT
CASRVGDSNEKLFF
>TRBV28|TRBJ2-7|TRBD2
TGTGCCAGCAGGGCCCGTCGGCTAGCGGGCGGGGACGAGCAGTACTTC
CASRARRLAGGDEQYF
>TRBV28|TRBJ1-5|-
TGTGCCAGCAGTTCCTTTAAATTGCAGCCCCAGCATTTT
CASSSFKLQPQHF
>TRBV6-5|TRBJ1-4|-
TGTGCCAGCAGTTACGCTCGGAGGGAAAAACTGTTTTTT
CASSYARREKLFF
>TRBV19|TRBJ1-5|-
TGTGCCAGTAGTCCCGGGGGTCAAAGCAATCAGCCCCAGCATTTT
CASSPGGQSNQPQHF
>TRBV30|TRBJ2-7|-
TGTGCCTGGAGAGACAGACCCAACTACGAGCAGTACTTC
CAWRDRPNYEQYF
>TRBV15|TRBJ2-1|TRBD1
TGTGCCAGGAAGACAGGGGGCTCCTACAATGAGCAGTTCTTC
CARKTGGSYNEQFF
>TRBV5-1|TRBJ1-2|TRBD1
TGCGCCAGCAGTGTGGGGACAGCAAACTATGGCTACACCTTC
CASSVGTANYGYTF
>TRBV4-3|TRBJ2-2|-
TGCGCCAGCAGCCCCAACCGGGTCGGGGAGCTGTTTTTT
CASSPNRVGELFF
>TRBV27|TRBJ2-3|TRBD2
TGTGCCAGCAGTTCCCTGGCGGGAGGGAGCACAGATACGCAGTATTTT
CASSSLAGGSTDTQYF
>TRBV7-3|TRBJ2-2|-
TGTGCCAGCAGCCTAGATCCTAACGCGCAGGGGCACACCGGGGAGCTGTTTTTT
CASSLDPNAQGHTGELFF
>TRBV18|TRBJ1-3|TRBD1
TGTGCCAGCTCTTCAACGATGGGACAGGGGAGTGGAAACACCATATATTTT
CASSSTMGQGSGNTIYF